This T cell receptor beta chain was identified during a study of shared clonotypes between healthy human individuals. Profiled with immunoSEQ multiplex PCR; TCRdb holds only in-frame clones, not every one. The sample records some 1 million clones, about 75% being singletons. There were only Caucasian adults among the donors, and all lived in Nashville, Tennessee. Partitioning of CD4+ cells yielded a CD45RA+ naive subset and a CD45RA-negative memory subset. The CDR3 covers 15 residues. Trimming took 3 bases from V and 7 from J, leaving 19 bases between them. Germline CDR1 KGHSH, CDR2 LQKENI. The TCR was taken from a man between 18 and 35 years old in good health. The specimen was memory CD4+ T cells sorted from blood. Subset in this sample: CD45RA-negative fraction. This chain joins TRBV18 and TRBJ2-7; the D gene is possibly TRBD1 (6 bases). The CDR3 sequence is CASSPKGGPGFEQYF. DNA for the CDR3: TGTGCCAGCTCACCCAAAGGGGGACCGGGATTTGAGCAGTACTTC.